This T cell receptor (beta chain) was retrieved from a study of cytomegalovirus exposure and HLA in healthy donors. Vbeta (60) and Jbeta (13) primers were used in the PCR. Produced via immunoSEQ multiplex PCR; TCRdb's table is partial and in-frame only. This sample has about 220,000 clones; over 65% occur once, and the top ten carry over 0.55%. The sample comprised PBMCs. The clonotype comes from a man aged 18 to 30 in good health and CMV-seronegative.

The CDR3 is CSARTGEDYGYTF. The CDR3 nucleotides are TGCAGCGCTCGGACAGGGGAAGACTATGGCTACACCTTC. The gene calls are TRBV29-1 and TRBJ1-2, with TRBD1 matching over 9 bases. Germline CDR1 SQVTM, CDR2 ANQGSEA. V lost 7 bases, J lost 3 bases, and 6 bases stayed unmatched. The length of the CDR3 is 13 residues.